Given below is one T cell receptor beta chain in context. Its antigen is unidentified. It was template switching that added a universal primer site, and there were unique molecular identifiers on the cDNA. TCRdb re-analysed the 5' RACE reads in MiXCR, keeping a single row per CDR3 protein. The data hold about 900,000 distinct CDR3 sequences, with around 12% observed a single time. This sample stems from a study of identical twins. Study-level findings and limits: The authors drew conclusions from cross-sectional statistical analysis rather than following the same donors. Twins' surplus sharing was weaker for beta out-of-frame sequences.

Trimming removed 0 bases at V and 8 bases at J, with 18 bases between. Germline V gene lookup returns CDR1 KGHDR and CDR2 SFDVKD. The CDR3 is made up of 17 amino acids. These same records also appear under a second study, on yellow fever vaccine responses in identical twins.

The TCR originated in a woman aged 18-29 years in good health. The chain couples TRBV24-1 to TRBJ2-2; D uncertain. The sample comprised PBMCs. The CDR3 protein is CATSDLGGPRAAGELFF. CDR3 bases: TGTGCCACCAGTGATTTGGGTGGCCCCCGGGCCGCGGGGGAGCTGTTTTTT.